The source of this T cell receptor beta chain is a study of T cell repertoires in cytomegalovirus infection. Remarks on this clonotype: Its antigen is currently unknown.

This CDR3 region has 16 residues. From germline, CDR1 is MNHNS and CDR2 SASEGT. The V end was cut by 3 bases, the J end by 0 bases, with 12 bases between. Study observations and caveats: HLA-C-restricted CMV-specific TCR beta clonotypes were dominant in the ex vivo response.

TCRdb re-derived calls from the reads in MiXCR, one entry per CDR3 protein. This sample has some 920,000 distinct CDR3 sequences, with roughly 30% found just once. The clonotype comes from a human donor in good health (CMV status not recorded). Some clones in this sample may be carry-over from other donors' samples. The chain recombines TRBV6-1 with TRBJ1-3, with D tentatively TRBD1 (5 bases). Sequencing was performed on cultured CD8+ T cells from PBMCs, taken from culture after CMV antigen stimulation. CDR3 loop: CASSDMIGTSGNTIYF. The DNA for the CDR3 is TGTGCCAGCAGTGACATGATAGGGACCTCTGGAAACACCATATATTTT.